The clone carrying this T cell receptor beta chain was seen ten or more times. What it binds is not known. Germline V gene lookup returns CDR1 SEHNR and CDR2 FQNEAQ (reference sequence). The V end lost 1 base, the J end lost 9 bases, and 12 bases lay between the germline ends. The length of the CDR3 is 13 residues. With template switching, a universal primer site was added, and the cDNA carried unique molecular identifiers. TCRdb itself ran the 5' RACE reads through MiXCR, one entry per CDR3 protein. Altogether under 350,000 distinct CDR3 sequences are present, roughly 8.6% being singletons, with the ten largest covering 6% to 8.5%. The data stem from a study of identical twins. Study outcomes and limitations: Beta out-of-frame sequences displayed a weaker excess of sharing between twins. Insertion counts were lower in abundant cord blood beta clonotypes, a trend that memory repertoires did not show.

The same data also contributed to another study, on yellow fever vaccine responses in identical twins.

The sample comprised CD8+ T cells sorted from blood. This clonotype was sampled from a woman aged 18-35 years in good health. The V call is TRBV7-9, the J call TRBJ1-1, with a possible D match to TRBD1 (6 bases). CDR3 sequence reads: CASSLGLGGQAFF. CDR3 bases: TGTGCCAGCAGCTTAGGCTTGGGGGGGCAAGCTTTCTTT.